The text below deals with one T cell receptor (beta chain). These data are taken from a study of shared clonotypes between healthy human individuals. From CD4+ cells came CD45RA+ naive and CD45RA-negative memory subsets. Germline lookup yields CDR1 SGHNT and CDR2 YYREEE (reference sequence). This CDR3 is built from 15 residues. V trimming: 5 bases; J trimming: 7 bases; junction bases outside the gene matches: 9. Only in-frame clones appear in the TCRdb table, and some are missing; sequencing was by immunoSEQ multiplex PCR. The sample lists about 230,000 clones; 60% to 80% were seen once. V usage is TRBV5-4 and J usage is TRBJ2-1; TRBD2 matches 10 bases. Sequencing was done on a sample of memory CD4+ T cells sorted from blood. Subset meaning: CD45RA-negative fraction. The sequence was collected from a man aged 30-40 years in good health. CDR3 sequence: CASRSAGGVGNEQFF. The CDR3 DNA reads as TGTGCCAGCAGATCAGCGGGAGGGGTCGGTAATGAGCAGTTCTTC. The full variable domain, rest sourced from reference TRBV5-4 and TRBJ2-1, is ETGVTQSPTHLIKTRGQQVTLRCSSQSGHNTVSWYQQALGQGPQFIFQYYREEENGRGNFPPRFSGLQFPNYSSELNVNALELDDSALYLCASRSAGGVGNEQFFGPGTRLTVL.